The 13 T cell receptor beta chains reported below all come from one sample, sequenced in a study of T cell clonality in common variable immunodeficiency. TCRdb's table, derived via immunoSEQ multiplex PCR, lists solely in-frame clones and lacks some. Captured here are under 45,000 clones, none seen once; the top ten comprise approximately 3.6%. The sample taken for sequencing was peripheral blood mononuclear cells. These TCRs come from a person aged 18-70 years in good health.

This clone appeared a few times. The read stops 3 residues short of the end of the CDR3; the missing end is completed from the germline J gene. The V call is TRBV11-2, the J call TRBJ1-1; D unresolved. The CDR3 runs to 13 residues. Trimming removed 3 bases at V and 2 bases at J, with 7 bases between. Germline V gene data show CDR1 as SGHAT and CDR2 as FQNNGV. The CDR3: CASSFTANTEAFF. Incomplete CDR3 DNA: TGTGCCAGCAGCTTCACAGCCAACACTGAA.

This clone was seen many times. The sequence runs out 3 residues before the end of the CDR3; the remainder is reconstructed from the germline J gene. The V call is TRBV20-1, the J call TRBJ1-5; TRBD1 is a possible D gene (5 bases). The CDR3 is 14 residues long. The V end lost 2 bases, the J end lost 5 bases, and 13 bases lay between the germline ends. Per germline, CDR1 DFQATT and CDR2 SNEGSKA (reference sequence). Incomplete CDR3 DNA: TGCAGTGCTAGATTCCGGGGGACTGATCAGCCC. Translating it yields CSARFRGTDQP. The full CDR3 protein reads CSARFRGTDQPQHF.

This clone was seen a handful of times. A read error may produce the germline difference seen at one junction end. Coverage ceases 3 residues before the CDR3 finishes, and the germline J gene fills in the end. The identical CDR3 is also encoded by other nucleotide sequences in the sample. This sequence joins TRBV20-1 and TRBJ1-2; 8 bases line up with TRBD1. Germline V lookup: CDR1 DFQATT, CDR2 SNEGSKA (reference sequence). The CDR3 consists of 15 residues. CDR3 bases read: TGTAGTGCTCCCTCCGAGACAGGGGCCCCCTATGGC. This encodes CSAPSETGAPYG. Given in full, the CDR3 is CSAPSETGAPYGYTF.

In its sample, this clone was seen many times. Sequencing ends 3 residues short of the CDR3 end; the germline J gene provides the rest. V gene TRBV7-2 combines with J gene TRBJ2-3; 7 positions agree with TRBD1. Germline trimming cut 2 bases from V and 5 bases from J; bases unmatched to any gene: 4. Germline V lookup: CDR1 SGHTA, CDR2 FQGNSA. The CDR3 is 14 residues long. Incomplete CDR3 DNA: TGTGCCAGCAGCTTATCCTACAGGGGAGATACG. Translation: CASSLSYRGDT. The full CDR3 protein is CASSLSYRGDTQYF.

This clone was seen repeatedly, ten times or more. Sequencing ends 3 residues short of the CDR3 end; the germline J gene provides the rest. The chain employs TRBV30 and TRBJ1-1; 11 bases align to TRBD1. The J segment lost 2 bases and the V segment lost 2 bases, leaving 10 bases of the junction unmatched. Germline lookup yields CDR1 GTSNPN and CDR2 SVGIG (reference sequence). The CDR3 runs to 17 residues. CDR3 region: CAWSRSRTGGPNTEAFF. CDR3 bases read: TGTGCCTGGAGTAGATCCCGGACAGGGGGCCCTAACACTGAA.

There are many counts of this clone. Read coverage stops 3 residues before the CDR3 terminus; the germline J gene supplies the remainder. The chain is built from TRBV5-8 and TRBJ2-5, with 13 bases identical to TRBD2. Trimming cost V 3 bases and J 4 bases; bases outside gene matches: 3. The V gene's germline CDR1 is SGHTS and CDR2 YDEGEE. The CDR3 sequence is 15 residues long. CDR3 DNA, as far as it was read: TGTGCCAGCAGCTCCGGACTAGCGGGGGTAGAGACC. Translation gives CASSSGLAGVET. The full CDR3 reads CASSSGLAGVETQYF.

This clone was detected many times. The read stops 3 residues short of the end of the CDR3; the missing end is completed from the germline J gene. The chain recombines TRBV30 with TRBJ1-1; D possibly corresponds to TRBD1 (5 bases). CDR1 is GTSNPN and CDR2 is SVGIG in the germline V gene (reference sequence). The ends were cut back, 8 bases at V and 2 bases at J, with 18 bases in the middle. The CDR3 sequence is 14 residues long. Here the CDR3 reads CAGGASLSNTEAFF. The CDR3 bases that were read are TGTGCCGGAGGGGCATCCTTATCAAACACTGAA.

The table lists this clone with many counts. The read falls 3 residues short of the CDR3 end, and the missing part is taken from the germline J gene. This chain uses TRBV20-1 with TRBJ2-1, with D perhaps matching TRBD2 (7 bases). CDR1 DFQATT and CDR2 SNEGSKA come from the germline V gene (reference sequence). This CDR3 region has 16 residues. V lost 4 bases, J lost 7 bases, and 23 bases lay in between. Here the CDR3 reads CSAIGAGGGLRNEQFF. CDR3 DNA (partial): TGCAGTGCTATCGGGGCTGGGGGGGGGCTAAGGAATGAG.

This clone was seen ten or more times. The covered CDR3 bases are TGTGCCAGCAGGCGGACTAGCGGGGGTAACAATGAG. Encoded protein: CASRRTSGGNNE. The whole CDR3 sequence reads CASRRTSGGNNEQFF. The gene calls are TRBV12-3 or TRBV12-4 and TRBJ2-1, with 13 bases lining up with TRBD2. The CDR3 goes on 3 residues after the read ends, and that part is filled in from the germline J gene. The CDR3 totals 15 residues. V trimming: 6 bases; J trimming: 5 bases; junction bases outside the gene matches: 4.

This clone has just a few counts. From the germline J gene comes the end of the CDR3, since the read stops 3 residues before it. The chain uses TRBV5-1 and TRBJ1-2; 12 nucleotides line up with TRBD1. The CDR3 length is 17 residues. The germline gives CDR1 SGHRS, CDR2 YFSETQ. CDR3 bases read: TGCGCCAGCAGCTTGAGCTCCGGGACAGGGGGCGGAAGGGGC. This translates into CASSLSSGTGGGRG. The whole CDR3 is CASSLSSGTGGGRGYTF.

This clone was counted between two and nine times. CDR3 DNA (partial): TGTGCCAGCAGTATCCCCGGGACAGGGCATCAGCCC. As protein: CASSIPGTGHQP. The entire CDR3 sequence reads CASSIPGTGHQPQHF. The chain combines TRBV2 with TRBJ1-5; 9 bases match TRBD1. The read ends 3 residues shy of where the CDR3 ends; the end is completed using the germline J gene. This CDR3 has 15 amino acids. Per germline, CDR1 SNHLY and CDR2 FYNNEI. Germline trimming cut 5 bases from V and 5 bases from J; bases unmatched to any gene: 7.

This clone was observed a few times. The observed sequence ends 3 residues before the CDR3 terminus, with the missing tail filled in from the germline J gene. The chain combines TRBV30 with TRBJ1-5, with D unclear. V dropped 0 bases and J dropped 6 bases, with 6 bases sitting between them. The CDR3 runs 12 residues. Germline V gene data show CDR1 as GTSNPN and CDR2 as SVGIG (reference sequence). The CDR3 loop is CAWSVRGQPQHF. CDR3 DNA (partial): TGTGCCTGGAGTGTACGGGGTCAGCCC.

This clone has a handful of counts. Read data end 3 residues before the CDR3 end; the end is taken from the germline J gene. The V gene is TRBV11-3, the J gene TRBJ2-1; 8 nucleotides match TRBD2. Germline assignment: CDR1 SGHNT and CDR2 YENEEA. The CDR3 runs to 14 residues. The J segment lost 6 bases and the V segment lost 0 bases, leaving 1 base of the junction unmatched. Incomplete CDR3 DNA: TGTGCCAGCAGCTTAGAGGCGGGAGGCAATGAG. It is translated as CASSLEAGGNE. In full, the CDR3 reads CASSLEAGGNEQFF.